The clone carrying this T cell receptor beta chain was observed once. What it binds is unknown. The record originates from a study of CD4+ T cells in melanoma. Study findings and constraints: Reportedly, melanoma neoantigen-specific CD4+ T cells showed varied differentiation states. CD8+ T cell, macrophage and B cell function reportedly correlated with neoantigen-specific CD4+ T cells.

Germline CDR1 reads SGHRS; CDR2 reads YFSETQ. CDR3 size: 14 residues. Trimming removed 9 bases from V and 2 bases from J, with 17 bases in between. Method: immunoSEQ multiplex PCR; TCRdb's copy keeps in-frame clones and lacks some. There are 120,000 to 150,000 clones in the sample; around nine tenths occur only once, and over 1.5% lies in the top ten. The V gene is TRBV5-1, the J gene TRBJ1-1, with unresolved D. The clonotype originates from a human donor with melanoma. CDR3 DNA sequence: TGCGCCACCCGACGGGAGGAGTTTAACACTGAAGCTTTCTTT. It specifies CATRREEFNTEAFF. Using reference TRBV5-1 and TRBJ1-1 for the parts outside the CDR3, the full variable domain is KAGVTQTPRYLIKTRGQQVTLSCSPISGHRSVSWYQQTPGQGLQFLFEYFSETQRNKGNFPGRFSGRQFSNSRSEMNVSTLELGDSALYLCATRREEFNTEAFFGQGTRLTVV.